A selection of T cell receptor beta chains follows, all from one sample in a study of blood T cells in healthy people across ages. TCRdb itself ran the 5' RACE reads through MiXCR, one entry per CDR3 protein. The table shows fewer than 1,200,000 distinct CDR3 sequences, with roughly a quarter occurring only once. The same sample was also used in a study of T cells of mothers and their children.

The sequenced material came from blood. The receptors were gathered from a girl aged 2 to 10 in good health. Each CDR3 is given with its conserved first and last residue. D genes are given only for firm matches. Size tells how often a clone was seen (once, few, many) or the class of an expanded clone, and some rows leave it out.

j_call,d_call,v_call,clone_size,cdr3_nt,cdr3_aa
TRBJ1-1,-,TRBV25-1,-,TGTGCCAGCAGAGGGCACCCGCTTAGAGGGGCGAACACTGAAGCTTTCTTT,CASRGHPLRGANTEAFF
TRBJ2-3,-,TRBV6-2/TRBV6-3,few,TGTGCCAGCAGTTCAGTGGTGAAGCTGACAGATACGCAGTATTTT,CASSSVVKLTDTQYF
TRBJ1-2,-,TRBV12-3/TRBV12-4,-,TGTGCCAGCAGTTTAGCGCAGGGACGGGGCTACACCTTC,CASSLAQGRGYTF
TRBJ2-6,-,TRBV20-1,-,TGCAGTGCTAGAGGTTGGGAGGTTCCTGAATTAGGGGCCAACGTCCTGACTTTC,CSARGWEVPELGANVLTF
TRBJ1-2,TRBD1,TRBV9,-,TGTGCCAGCAGCCCCCTTTCGGGGGACAGGGGCTACACCTTC,CASSPLSGDRGYTF
TRBJ2-7,TRBD1,TRBV20-1,once,TGCAGTGCGAGGACAGGGTTGGTGGTCGAGCAGTACTTC,CSARTGLVVEQYF
TRBJ2-7,-,TRBV1,-,TGCACCAGCAGACCCGGGCCTGCTGGCTCCTACGAGCAGTACTTC,CTSRPGPAGSYEQYF
TRBJ2-1,-,TRBV29-1,-,TGCAGCGTTGAGGTGGACAACTCCTACAATGAGCAGTTCTTC,CSVEVDNSYNEQFF
TRBJ2-7,TRBD1,TRBV20-1,-,TGCAGTGCTAGCGGGACAGGGGGGTCGAGCGAGCAGTACTTC,CSASGTGGSSEQYF
TRBJ2-2,TRBD1,TRBV7-6,-,TGTGCCAGCAGCTTAGTCGGGACAGGGAACACCGGGGAGCTGTTTTTT,CASSLVGTGNTGELFF
TRBJ2-3,-,TRBV20-1,-,TGCAGTGCCGCCCTTTATGCGGGACAGCTCACAGATACGCAGTATTTT,CSAALYAGQLTDTQYF
TRBJ2-5,-,TRBV29-1,few,TGCAGCCCCCTTTTAGCCTGGGTCAGTGGGGGGGAGACCCAGTACTTC,CSPLLAWVSGGETQYF
TRBJ1-1,-,TRBV5-1,-,TGCGCCAGCAGCCCGTGGGACCTAGAGGCTGAAGCTTTCTTT,CASSPWDLEAEAFF
TRBJ2-7,-,TRBV20-1,-,TGCAGTGCTCCCGGGCCGTCCTACGAGCAGTACTTC,CSAPGPSYEQYF
TRBJ2-7,TRBD2,TRBV5-1,-,TGCGCCAGCAGCTTTACGGGAGGAAGCGAGCAGTACTTC,CASSFTGGSEQYF
TRBJ2-3,TRBD1,TRBV27,-,TGTGCCAGCAGTACGACAGGGGCGGTGGGCACAGATACGCAGTATTTT,CASSTTGAVGTDTQYF
TRBJ2-3,-,TRBV4-1,few,TGCGCCAGCAGCCTCCACGGCACCGACACAGATACGCAGTATTTT,CASSLHGTDTDTQYF
TRBJ2-1,TRBD2,TRBV4-2,-,TGTGCCAGCAGCCAAGTTAGCGGGGGTTCAGACGAGCAGTTCTTC,CASSQVSGGSDEQFF
TRBJ2-3,-,TRBV29-1,-,TGCAGCGTCGCACTAGCCACCGTGGCGGATACGCAGTATTTT,CSVALATVADTQYF
TRBJ2-1,TRBD1,TRBV28,-,TGTGCCAGCAGACGACTATCTGGGACAGGGTTCAATGAGCAGTTCTTC,CASRRLSGTGFNEQFF
TRBJ2-1,-,TRBV9,few,TGTGCCAGCAGCGCCCCTATTCGACTTGATATGAACAATGAGCAGTTCTTC,CASSAPIRLDMNNEQFF
TRBJ2-1,TRBD2,TRBV27,few,TGTGCCAGCCTCGCGGGAGGAAGCTACAATGAGCAGTTCTTC,CASLAGGSYNEQFF
TRBJ2-5,-,TRBV20-1,-,TGCAGTGCTAGAGATCAAGGAGGCCCCCTTCTACAAGAGACCCAGTACTTC,CSARDQGGPLLQETQYF